This is a list of T cell receptor beta chains from one sample in a study of T-cell memory formation after mild COVID-19. TCRdb reprocessed the 5' RACE reads with MiXCR, giving one entry per CDR3 protein. This sample has about 100,000 distinct CDR3 sequences, with roughly a sixth found just once. The specimen sequenced was PBMCs or a T cell subset sorted from them (not recorded which). Source of these receptors: a young man who had mild COVID-19 (a few samples of this study predate the infection). Cell type and time point are not known. Both conserved end residues are part of each CDR3. D genes are given only for firm matches. Clone size, where shown, is once, few, many, or a class for clones that have expanded.

clone size | J gene | D gene | V gene | CDR3 DNA | CDR3 protein
many | TRBJ2-1 | TRBD2 | TRBV5-1 | TGCGCCAGCTCATCTGGGGGGGGTGCCTACAATGAGCAGTTCTTC | CASSSGGGAYNEQFF
few | TRBJ2-1 | TRBD1 | TRBV5-1 | TGCGCCAGCACACGACAGGGAGTCTACAATGAGCAGTTCTTC | CASTRQGVYNEQFF
NA | TRBJ1-3 | TRBD1 | TRBV6-6 | TGTGCCAGCAGTTACTCGGGCAGGGGGCTCGGAAACACCATATATTTT | CASSYSGRGLGNTIYF
few | TRBJ2-4 | NA | TRBV7-9 | TGTGCCAGCAGCTTCGGACAGACGAAAAACATTCAGTACTTC | CASSFGQTKNIQYF
few | TRBJ1-2 | NA | TRBV12-3/TRBV12-4 | TGTGCCAGCAGCACATCGGCTGGCGGCTACACCTTC | CASSTSAGGYTF
few | TRBJ2-5 | TRBD2 | TRBV10-3 | TGTGCCATCAGCCTTCATAGCGGGGGGGCCGAGGAGACCCAGTACTTC | CAISLHSGGAEETQYF
NA | TRBJ2-3 | NA | TRBV7-2 | TGTGCCAGCACCCGTCAGGGTGGGGGGACAGATACGCAGTATTTT | CASTRQGGGTDTQYF
many | TRBJ1-5 | NA | TRBV7-2 | TGTGCCAGCAGCCACGGGGGGGAAAGTCAGCCCCAGCATTTT | CASSHGGESQPQHF
NA | TRBJ2-5 | TRBD2 | TRBV20-1 | TGCAGTGCTTGGGGCGGGGGGTCCTACCAAGAGACCCAGTACTTC | CSAWGGGSYQETQYF
many | TRBJ2-1 | TRBD2 | TRBV4-2 | TGTGCCAGCAGCCAAGCCTTACTAGCGGGGGGACACAATGAGCAGTTCTTC | CASSQALLAGGHNEQFF
NA | TRBJ1-5 | NA | TRBV7-2 | TGTGCCAGCAGCCGCGGACAGACTAATCAGCCCCAGCATTTT | CASSRGQTNQPQHF